The 31 T cell receptor beta chains presented below share a single source sample, sequenced in a study of T cell clonotyping in hematopoietic cell transplantation. Profiling relied on immunoSEQ multiplex PCR, and the TCRdb table lists in-frame clones only, not all of them. The table has approximately 30,000 clones, roughly 95% seen once. Source material: peripheral blood mononuclear cells. The receptors derive from a man aged 45-60 years in good health. Some clones in this sample may be carry-over from other donors' samples.

The rearrangement uses TRBV11-2 and TRBJ1-2; no reliable D call. From germline, CDR1 is SGHAT and CDR2 FQNNGV. V lost 4 bases and J lost 4, with 7 bases in between. The CDR3 loop spans 12 amino acids. Here the CDR3 reads CASSSKVYGYTF. Written as DNA, the CDR3 is TGTGCCAGCAGCTCAAAGGTCTATGGCTACACCTTC. The full variable domain, in which reference TRBV11-2 and TRBJ1-2 provide the parts outside the CDR3, is EAGVAQSPRYKIIEKRQSVAFWCNPISGHATLYWYQQILGQGPKLLIQFQNNGVVDDSQLPKDRFSAERLKGVDSTLKIQPAKLEDSAVYLCASSSKVYGYTFGSGTRLTVV.

The chain has TRBV19 and TRBJ1-6, with D hard to call. V shed 10 bases and J shed 6 bases, with 19 bases lying between them. The germline V gene encodes CDR1 LNHDA and CDR2 SQIVND (reference sequence). CDR3 length: 15 residues. CDR3 nucleotide sequence: TGTGCCACCTTGCTCGGGGAAGTGGTTAATTCACCCCTCCACTTT. It translates to CATLLGEVVNSPLHF.

The rearrangement joins TRBV25-1 to TRBJ1-4; D possibly corresponds to TRBD1 (6 bases). Trimming removed 5 bases from V and 0 bases from J, with 13 bases in between. The CDR3 loop spans 16 amino acids. The germline V gene has CDR1 MGHDK and CDR2 SYGVNS. DNA of the CDR3: TGTGCCAGCAGTCCCCGGGGGGCGGCAACTAATGAAAAACTGTTTTTT. This sequence encodes CASSPRGAATNEKLFF.

The chain carries TRBV7-2 and TRBJ1-1; D possibly corresponds to TRBD1 (6 bases). Germline V gives CDR1 SGHTA, CDR2 FQGNSA. Trimming removed 3 bases from V and 4 bases from J, with 12 bases in between. CDR3 length equals 14 residues. In DNA form, the CDR3 reads TGTGCCAGCAGCTTCTACAGGGACGGCACTGAAGCTTTCTTT. Its protein product is CASSFYRDGTEAFF.

The chain links TRBV7-9 to TRBJ1-4; D is undetermined. V was clipped by 5 bases and J by 8 bases, with 18 bases between them. CDR1 and CDR2 from the germline V gene are SEHNR and FQNEAQ (reference sequence). The CDR3 length is 15 residues. The CDR3 DNA sequence: TGTGCCAGCAGCCCCTTGCGGGGAATTGAGGAAAAACTGTTTTTT. It is translated as CASSPLRGIEEKLFF.

The gene calls are TRBV6-5 and TRBJ1-2; D unclear. CDR3 length: 15 residues. Germline V gives CDR1 MNHEY, CDR2 SVGAGI. V was cut by 0 bases and J by 0 bases, with 8 bases left in between. For the CDR3, the DNA is TGTGCCAGCAGTTACTCGCTAGGTTCTAACTATGGCTACACCTTC. As protein: CASSYSLGSNYGYTF.

V is TRBV5-8 and J is TRBJ2-7; D is uncertain. This CDR3 is built from 15 residues. Deletions cut 0 bases from V and 2 bases from J, with 12 bases between. Germline V gene sequence: CDR1 SGHTS, CDR2 YDEGEE. CDR3 nucleotides: TGTGCCAGCAGCTTGGCCCAGGATACCGCCTACGAGCAGTACTTC. Translated: CASSLAQDTAYEQYF.

The CDR3 DNA follows: TGTGCCAGTAGATCGGGGGGAGGCACTGAAGCTTTCTTT. This sequence encodes CASRSGGGTEAFF. The chain couples TRBV19 to TRBJ1-1; D perhaps matches TRBD1 (5 bases). The CDR3 runs 13 residues. Between the trimmed V and J ends, which lost 6 bases and 4 bases, there was a span of 12 bases. Germline CDR1 and CDR2: LNHDA and SQIVND (reference sequence).

The chain joins TRBV30 to TRBJ1-2; TRBD1 agrees at 7 bases. The trim removed 8 bases at V and 6 bases at J, leaving 12 bases unmatched. CDR3 length: 13 residues. Looked up from germline, CDR1 is GTSNPN and CDR2 is SVGIG (reference sequence). The CDR3 spells CAGRKTGDDGYTF. DNA of the CDR3: TGTGCCGGACGAAAAACAGGGGATGATGGCTACACCTTC.

The rearrangement links TRBV7-2 to TRBJ1-3; no clear D. Per the germline V gene, CDR1 is SGHTA and CDR2 is FQGNSA. The V gene lost 6 bases and the J gene lost 0 bases, with 6 bases spanning the gap. CDR3 length equals 13 residues. The CDR3 DNA follows: TGTGCCAGCAGATATAGCTCTGGAAACACCATATATTTT. Its translation is CASRYSSGNTIYF. The whole variable domain, remainder taken from reference TRBV7-2 and TRBJ1-3, is GAGVSQSPSNKVTEKGKDVELRCDPISGHTALYWYRQSLGQGLEFLIYFQGNSAPDKSGLPSDRFSAERTGGSVSTLTIQRTQQEDSAVYLCASRYSSGNTIYFGEGSWLTVV.

This chain joins TRBV7-8 and TRBJ2-5; D may be TRBD1 or TRBD2 (6 bases each). V was shortened by 10 bases and J by 1 base, with 13 bases between the two germline ends. Germline CDR1 reads SGHVS; CDR2 reads FQNEAQ. The CDR3 sequence is 13 residues long. CDR3 amino acids: CATSGGLQETQYF. CDR3 bases: TGTGCCACCTCTGGGGGGCTCCAAGAGACCCAGTACTTC.

The chain recombines TRBV19 with TRBJ1-1, with unresolved D. Trimming left V 4 bases short and J 2 bases short, with 5 bases between. Looked up from germline, CDR1 is LNHDA and CDR2 is SQIVND (reference sequence). The CDR3 sequence is 12 residues long. The CDR3 DNA is TGTGCCAGTAGTACCCTAAACACTGAAGCTTTCTTT. The encoded protein is CASSTLNTEAFF.

The chain recombines TRBV7-9 with TRBJ1-1, with TRBD1 as a possible D gene (6 bases). Germline V CDR1 and CDR2: SEHNR, FQNEAQ (reference sequence). CDR3 length: 15 amino acids. V lost 5 bases and J lost 4, with 17 bases in between. The CDR3 protein is CASSPARTGRTEAFF. The DNA of the CDR3 is TGTGCCAGCAGCCCCGCTCGCACAGGGCGCACTGAAGCTTTCTTT.

The rearrangement joins TRBV7-2 to TRBJ1-1, with unresolved D. Trimming took 0 bases from V and 2 from J, leaving 7 bases between them. The CDR3 extends over 14 amino acids. CDR1 is SGHTA and CDR2 is FQGNSA in the germline V gene. The CDR3 sequence: CASSLALANTEAFF. The CDR3 bases are TGTGCCAGCAGCTTAGCCCTGGCTAACACTGAAGCTTTCTTT.

The chain has TRBV4-1 and TRBJ1-1; D remains unclear. CDR3 length equals 15 residues. Germline CDR1 reads MGHRA; CDR2 reads YSYEKL. V was clipped by 0 bases and J by 4 bases, with 12 bases between them. CDR3 in amino acids: CASSQELGWSTEAFF. The CDR3 DNA reads as TGCGCCAGCAGCCAAGAATTGGGGTGGAGCACTGAAGCTTTCTTT.

The chain joins TRBV29-1 to TRBJ2-1, with D tentatively TRBD1 or TRBD2 (5 bases each). Trimming shortened V by 6 bases and J by 2 bases, and 14 bases separated the two germline ends. This CDR3 is 14 amino acids long. CDR1 and CDR2 from the germline V gene are SQVTM and ANQGSEA. CDR3 sequence (DNA): TGCAGCGTCAAGGGGACGGATACCTACAATGAGCAGTTCTTC. Its translation is CSVKGTDTYNEQFF.

This clone was counted a single time. CDR3 DNA sequence: TGCGCCAGCAGCTTTGGGACAGGGGAGCGAAAACTGTTTTTT. Encoded protein: CASSFGTGERKLFF. The chain joins TRBV5-1 to TRBJ1-4; 10 nucleotides match TRBD1. With 2 bases clipped from V and 10 bases from J, the junction kept 5 bases outside the gene matches. CDR3 size: 14 residues. The V gene's germline CDR1 is SGHRS and CDR2 YFSETQ.

This clone was seen only once. The V gene is TRBV29-1, the J gene TRBJ1-1, with 8 bases matching TRBD1. Trimming removed 6 bases from V and 1 base from J; junction bases left unmatched: 10. The germline gives CDR1 SQVTM, CDR2 ANQGSEA. This CDR3 is 15 amino acids long. The CDR3 DNA sequence: TGCAGCGTAGCAGGGGGCGTTTATGGGAACACTGAAGCTTTCTTT. Residues: CSVAGGVYGNTEAFF.

V usage is TRBV5-1 and J usage is TRBJ1-2; TRBD1 aligns across 8 bases. Trimming took 5 bases from V and 3 from J; bases not matched to a gene: 9. This CDR3 has 15 amino acids. Germline values: CDR1 SGHRS, CDR2 YFSETQ. The CDR3: CASRRTGGDDYGYTF. The CDR3 DNA is TGCGCCAGCAGACGAACAGGGGGTGACGACTATGGCTACACCTTC.

This chain connects TRBV6-5 to TRBJ1-6; TRBD1 agrees at 8 bases. The CDR3 consists of 15 residues. Germline trimming cut 2 bases from V and 10 bases from J; bases unmatched to any gene: 7. Per the germline V gene, CDR1 is MNHEY and CDR2 is SVGAGI. In DNA form, the CDR3 reads TGTGCCAGCAGTTACGAGAACAGGGGGAGGTCACCCCTCCACTTT. Translating it yields CASSYENRGRSPLHF.

CDR3 DNA sequence: TGTGCCAGCAGTTCCCGAGCCCCCGGGACGGGGTTGGGGTATGGCTACACCTTC. Protein sequence: CASSSRAPGTGLGYGYTF. The rearrangement joins TRBV27 to TRBJ1-2, with D perhaps TRBD1 (5 bases). V lost 4 bases, J lost 5 bases, and 26 bases lay in between. Germline CDR1 and CDR2: MNHEY and SMNVEV (reference sequence). CDR3 length: 18 amino acids.

This clone was found a few times. V gene TRBV10-1 combines with J gene TRBJ1-1; D unresolved. The CDR3 loop spans 15 amino acids. The germline CDR1 and CDR2 sequences are WNHNN and SYGVQD (reference sequence). Trimming removed 0 bases from V and 2 bases from J, with 10 bases in between. CDR3 sequence (DNA): TGCGCCAGCAGTGAGTCAGGCAGAATTAACACTGAAGCTTTCTTT. It encodes CASSESGRINTEAFF.

The V gene is TRBV13, the J gene TRBJ1-4; 8 nucleotides line up with TRBD1. V shed 3 bases and J 8 bases; nucleotides not matched to a gene: 8. The CDR3 loop spans 15 amino acids. Germline V gene sequence: CDR1 PRHDT, CDR2 FYEKMQ (reference sequence). CDR3 in DNA: TGTGCCAGCAGCTTTACCACAGGGGGTTGGGAAAAACTGTTTTTT. Amino acids: CASSFTTGGWEKLFF.

The rearrangement joins TRBV30 to TRBJ1-6, with D perhaps matching TRBD1 (6 bases). This CDR3 is built from 13 residues. Trimming pared 0 bases from V and 8 bases from J, leaving 8 bases between. CDR1 and CDR2 (germline): GTSNPN, SVGIG (reference sequence). CDR3 sequence: CAWSVQGDSPLHF. In DNA, the CDR3 is TGTGCCTGGAGTGTACAGGGTGATTCACCCCTCCACTTT.

This chain uses TRBV6-1 with TRBJ1-6; D unclear. The CDR3 contains 16 residues. V was cut by 4 bases and J by 0 bases, with 10 bases left in between. Germline V gene sequence: CDR1 MNHNS, CDR2 SASEGT. The CDR3 nucleotides read TGTGCCAGCAGTGGGAGGGCGGACTCCTATAATTCACCCCTCCACTTT. Translation gives CASSGRADSYNSPLHF.

The chain links TRBV6-5 to TRBJ1-5, with 8 positions matching TRBD1. The CDR3 is 15 residues long. Germline V gene data show CDR1 as MNHEY and CDR2 as SVGAGI. V lost 6 bases and J lost 2; bases outside the gene matches: 6. CDR3 sequence: CASSQDRGRNQPQHF. As DNA, the CDR3 is TGTGCCAGCAGCCAAGACAGGGGCCGCAATCAGCCCCAGCATTTT.

V usage is TRBV5-6 and J usage is TRBJ1-2; TRBD1 is a possible D gene (6 bases). Germline values: CDR1 SGHDT, CDR2 YYEEEE. V dropped 6 bases and J dropped 4 bases, with 10 bases sitting between them. The CDR3 length is 12 residues. This CDR3 is CASTQGVYGYTF. For the CDR3, the DNA is TGTGCCAGCACACAGGGAGTCTATGGCTACACCTTC. Using reference TRBV5-6 and TRBJ1-2 for the parts outside the CDR3, the full variable domain is DAGVTQSPTHLIKTRGQQVTLRCSPKSGHDTVSWYQQALGQGPQFIFQYYEEEERQRGNFPDRFSGHQFPNYSSELNVNALLLGDSALYLCASTQGVYGYTFGSGTRLTVV.

The J gene is TRBJ2-3, the V gene TRBV6-4, with TRBD2 matching over 9 bases. V was clipped by 3 bases and J by 3 bases; unmatched bases: 4. Germline V gene data show CDR1 as MRHNA and CDR2 as SNTAGT. There are 15 residues in the CDR3. The CDR3 loop reads CASSDGGGATDTQYF. For the CDR3, the DNA is TGTGCCAGCAGTGATGGCGGGGGGGCAACAGATACGCAGTATTTT.

The chain combines TRBV30 with TRBJ2-7, with D possibly TRBD1 on 5 matching bases. The CDR3 contains 12 residues. Germline V gene data show CDR1 as GTSNPN and CDR2 as SVGIG (reference sequence). In DNA form, the CDR3 reads TGTGTTAGGGGCCAGCCGAACTACGAGCAGTACTTC. Translating gives CVRGQPNYEQYF. Combining the CDR3 with reference TRBV30 and TRBJ2-7 gives the whole variable domain SQTIHQWPATLVQPVGSPLSLECTVEGTSNPNLYWYRQAAGRGLQLLFYSVGIGQISSEVPQNLSASRPQDRQFILSSKKLLLSDSGFYLCVRGQPNYEQYFGPGTRLTVT.

Here the CDR3 reads CASSSMGTSGNTIYF. The DNA of the CDR3 is TGTGCCAGTAGTAGTATGGGTACCTCTGGAAACACCATATATTTT. The chain combines TRBV19 with TRBJ1-3; D uncertain. Trimming left V 4 bases short and J 0 bases short, with 10 bases between. Germline V CDR1 and CDR2: LNHDA, SQIVND (reference sequence). The CDR3 contains 15 residues. The variable domain in full, completed from reference TRBV19 and TRBJ1-3, reads DGGITQSPKYLFRKEGQNVTLSCEQNLNHDAMYWYRQDPGQGLRLIYYSQIVNDFQKGDIAEGYSVSREKKESFPLTVTSAQKNPTAFYLCASSSMGTSGNTIYFGEGSWLTVV.

The J gene is TRBJ1-4, the V gene TRBV10-3; tentative D call: TRBD1 (6 bases). Trimming pared 6 bases from V and 7 bases from J, leaving 9 bases between. Per germline, CDR1 ENHRY and CDR2 SYGVKD. This CDR3 has 12 residues. CDR3 region: CAIREGGEKLFF. For the CDR3, the DNA is TGTGCCATCAGAGAAGGGGGTGAAAAACTGTTTTTT.